This T cell receptor (beta chain) was recorded in a study of blood T cell repertoires in COVID-19. Study as a whole: Italy, Spain and the United States were the sources of the convalescent and acute COVID-19 samples. T cells, B-cell-depleted T cells, or PBMCs provided the cDNA or gDNA that served as material.

Per the study methods: Amplification with reference gene primers provided the estimates of nucleated cell counts. Sequencing used immunoSEQ multiplex PCR; TCRdb keeps in-frame clones, though not all of them. V and J calls and clone size are as listed in that table; D and trimming were resolved from the DNA. The table lists 30,000 to 45,000 clones, about 89% of them singletons, with 6.1% in the top ten. Trimming at V came to 5 bases and at J to 0 bases, leaving 2 bases not matched to a gene. This CDR3 is built from 16 residues. Germline values: CDR1 SGHTA, CDR2 FQGNSA. The J gene is TRBJ2-3, the V gene TRBV7-2; 13 bases fit TRBD2. The TCR originated in a human donor in a cohort sampled during active COVID-19. The sequencing input was peripheral blood. CDR3: CASSPGLAGSTDTQYF. For the CDR3, the DNA is TGTGCCAGCAGCCCGGGACTAGCGGGAAGCACAGATACGCAGTATTTT.